Listed below are T cell receptor beta chains from one sample, sequenced in a study of cytomegalovirus exposure and HLA in healthy donors. The repertoire was sequenced with immunoSEQ multiplex PCR; TCRdb's copy has only in-frame clones and lacks some. The sample table includes under 35,000 clones. The sample consisted of PBMCs. The receptors stem from a man aged 25-45 years in good health and CMV-seronegative. CDR3s include the opening cysteine and the closing phenylalanine or tryptophan. The order of the fields is J gene, CDR3 length, V gene, D gene, CDR3 DNA, CDR3 protein. D genes are given only for firm matches.

>TRBJ2-2|14|TRBV6-5|NA
TGTGCCAGCAGTTACGGGTGGAGGTCCGGGGAGCTGTTTTTT
CASSYGWRSGELFF
>TRBJ1-2|12|TRBV7-2|NA
TGTGCCAGCAGCTTAGACAGCTATGGCTACACCTTC
CASSLDSYGYTF
>TRBJ1-1|13|TRBV11-3|TRBD1
TGTGCCAGCGGCGGGACAGGGAAAGTAGAAGCTTTCTTT
CASGGTGKVEAFF
>TRBJ2-1|14|TRBV7-9|TRBD2
TGTGCCAGCAGCTTAACGCTAGCGGGAGGCGAGCAGTTCTTC
CASSLTLAGGEQFF
>TRBJ1-4|17|TRBV7-9|TRBD1
TGTGCCAGCAGCTTCCCGGCAGGGGGGACGGCTAATGAAAAACTGTTTTTT
CASSFPAGGTANEKLFF
>TRBJ1-4|17|TRBV5-1|TRBD1
TGCGCCAGCAGCTTCGTCCCGGGACAGGGGGGAGATGAAAAACTGTTTTTT
CASSFVPGQGGDEKLFF
>TRBJ2-7|13|TRBV11-3|NA
TGTGCCAGCAGCTTAGTGGGAGCTGCGGAGCAGTACTTC
CASSLVGAAEQYF
>TRBJ1-5|13|TRBV19|NA
TGTGCCAGCAACGCGGGACTCCCGGGGCCCCAGCATTTT
CASNAGLPGPQHF
>TRBJ2-7|14|TRBV11-2|TRBD1
TGTGCCAGCAGCTTGGACAGGGGGCTATACGAGCAGTACTTC
CASSLDRGLYEQYF
>TRBJ2-7|14|TRBV7-7|TRBD2
TGTGCTAGCAGCTTAGAGACTAGCGGGGGGCGACAGTACTTC
CASSLETSGGRQYF
>TRBJ1-3|15|TRBV13|NA
TGTGCCAGCAGCTTAACAGTGAGCTCTGGAAACACCATATATTTT
CASSLTVSSGNTIYF
>TRBJ1-6|16|TRBV7-6|NA
TGTGCCAGCAGCTTGGGGCTGGAAGCCTATAATTCACCCCTCCACTTT
CASSLGLEAYNSPLHF
>TRBJ2-4|14|TRBV5-1|TRBD2
TGCGCCAGCAGCCCGTTAGCGGGGGAAGGCATTCAGTACTTC
CASSPLAGEGIQYF
>TRBJ1-4|14|TRBV19|NA
TGTGCCACCGTTGGGGGGGCAACTAATGAAAAACTGTTTTTT
CATVGGATNEKLFF
>TRBJ2-3|13|TRBV18|NA
TGTGCCAGCTCTATAACTAGCACAGATACGCAGTATTTT
CASSITSTDTQYF
>TRBJ1-1|16|TRBV4-2|TRBD1
TGTGCCAGCAGCCAAGATCCAGGACAGGGAAACACTGAAGCTTTCTTT
CASSQDPGQGNTEAFF
>TRBJ2-7|14|TRBV7-9|NA
TGTGCCAGCTCGAACGGCGGGGTTTCCTACGAGCAGTACTTC
CASSNGGVSYEQYF
>TRBJ2-5|15|TRBV2|NA
TGTGCCAGCAGTGAAGCGGGGGGGCGCGGGGAGACCCAGTACTTC
CASSEAGGRGETQYF
>TRBJ2-1|15|TRBV5-6|NA
TGTGCCAGCAGCTTGTTTCTCCGAGTATACAATGAGCAGTTCTTC
CASSLFLRVYNEQFF
>TRBJ2-1|12|TRBV6-5|NA
TGTGCCAGCAGTTACTCGGGCCATGAGCAGTTCTTC
CASSYSGHEQFF
>TRBJ2-1|17|TRBV11-2|TRBD2
TGTGCCAGCAGCTTAGTCGTAGCGGGAGGGGTCGACAATGAGCAGTTCTTC
CASSLVVAGGVDNEQFF
>TRBJ2-7|12|TRBV28|NA
TGTGCCAGCAGTTTTAGAATCTACGAGCAGTACTTC
CASSFRIYEQYF